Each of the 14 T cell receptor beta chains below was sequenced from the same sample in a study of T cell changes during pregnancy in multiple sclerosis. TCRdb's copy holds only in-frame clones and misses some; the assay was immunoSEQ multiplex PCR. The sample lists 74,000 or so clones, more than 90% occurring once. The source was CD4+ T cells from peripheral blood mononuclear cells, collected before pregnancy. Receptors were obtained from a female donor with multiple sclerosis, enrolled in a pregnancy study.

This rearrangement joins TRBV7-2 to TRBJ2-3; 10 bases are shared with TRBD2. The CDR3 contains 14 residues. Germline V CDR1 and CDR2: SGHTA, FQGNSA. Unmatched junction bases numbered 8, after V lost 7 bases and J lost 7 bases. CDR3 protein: CASNPASGSNTQYF. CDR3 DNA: TGTGCCAGCAACCCGGCTAGCGGGAGCAATACGCAGTATTTT. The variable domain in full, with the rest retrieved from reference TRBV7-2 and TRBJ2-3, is GAGVSQSPSNKVTEKGKDVELRCDPISGHTALYWYRQSLGQGLEFLIYFQGNSAPDKSGLPSDRFSAERTGGSVSTLTIQRTQQEDSAVYLCASNPASGSNTQYFGPGTRLTVL.

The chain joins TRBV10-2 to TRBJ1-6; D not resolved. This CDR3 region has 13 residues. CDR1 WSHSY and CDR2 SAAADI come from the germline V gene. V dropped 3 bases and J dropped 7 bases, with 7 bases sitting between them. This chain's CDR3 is CASSEGSNSPLHF. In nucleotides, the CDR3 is TGCGCCAGCAGTGAAGGGAGCAATTCACCCCTCCACTTT.

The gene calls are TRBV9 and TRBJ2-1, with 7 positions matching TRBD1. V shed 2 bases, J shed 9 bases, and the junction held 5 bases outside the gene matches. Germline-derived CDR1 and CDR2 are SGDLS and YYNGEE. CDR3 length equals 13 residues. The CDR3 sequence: CASSVKPGGEQFF. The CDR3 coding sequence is TGTGCCAGCAGCGTCAAACCAGGGGGTGAGCAGTTCTTC.

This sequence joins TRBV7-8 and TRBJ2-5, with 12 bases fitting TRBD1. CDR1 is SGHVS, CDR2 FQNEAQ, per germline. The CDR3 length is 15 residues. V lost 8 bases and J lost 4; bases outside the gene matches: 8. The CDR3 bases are TGTGCCAGCCATACCGGGACAGGGGGCAGAGAGACCCAGTACTTC. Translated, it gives CASHTGTGGRETQYF. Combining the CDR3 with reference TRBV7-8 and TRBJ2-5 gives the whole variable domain GAGVSQSPRYKVAKRGQDVALRCDPISGHVSLFWYQQALGQGPEFLTYFQNEAQLDKSGLPSDRFFAERPEGSVSTLKIQRTQQEDSAVYLCASHTGTGGRETQYFGPGTRLLVL.

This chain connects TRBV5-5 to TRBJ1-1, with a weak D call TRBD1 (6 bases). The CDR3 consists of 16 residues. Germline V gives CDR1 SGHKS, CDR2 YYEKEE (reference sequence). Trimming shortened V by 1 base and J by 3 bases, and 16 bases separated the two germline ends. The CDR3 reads CASSLKTGTPHTEAFF. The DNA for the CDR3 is TGTGCCAGCAGCTTGAAAACAGGGACCCCGCACACTGAAGCTTTCTTT.

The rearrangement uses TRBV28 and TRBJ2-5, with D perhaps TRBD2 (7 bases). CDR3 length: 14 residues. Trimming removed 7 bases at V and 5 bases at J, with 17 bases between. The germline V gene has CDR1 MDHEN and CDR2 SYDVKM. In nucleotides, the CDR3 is TGTGCCAGCAAGGGAGGGGGGGTATGGGAGACCCAGTACTTC. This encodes CASKGGGVWETQYF.

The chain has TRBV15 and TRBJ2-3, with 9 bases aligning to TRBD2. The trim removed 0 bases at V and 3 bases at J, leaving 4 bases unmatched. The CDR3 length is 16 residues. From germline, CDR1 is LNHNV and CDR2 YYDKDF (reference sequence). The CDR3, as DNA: TGTGCCACCAGCAGAGATTATAGCGGGAGTACAGATACGCAGTATTTT. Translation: CATSRDYSGSTDTQYF.

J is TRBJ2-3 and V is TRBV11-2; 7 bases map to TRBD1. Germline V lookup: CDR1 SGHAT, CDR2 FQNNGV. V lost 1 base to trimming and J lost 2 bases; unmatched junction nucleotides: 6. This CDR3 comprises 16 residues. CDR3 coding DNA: TGTGCCAGCAGCTTAGGTGGACAGGCGATCACAGATACGCAGTATTTT. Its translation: CASSLGGQAITDTQYF.

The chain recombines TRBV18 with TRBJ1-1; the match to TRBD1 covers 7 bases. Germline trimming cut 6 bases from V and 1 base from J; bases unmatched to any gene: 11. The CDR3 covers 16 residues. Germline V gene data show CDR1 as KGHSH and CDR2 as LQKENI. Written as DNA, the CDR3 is TGTGCCAGCTCCCCCCTCCCGGGACAGACGAACACTGAAGCTTTCTTT. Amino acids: CASSPLPGQTNTEAFF. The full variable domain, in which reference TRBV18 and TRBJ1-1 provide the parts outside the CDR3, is NAGVMQNPRHLVRRRGQEARLRCSPMKGHSHVYWYRQLPEEGLKFMVYLQKENIIDESGMPKERFSAEFPKEGPSILRIQQVVRGDSAAYFCASSPLPGQTNTEAFFGQGTRLTVV.

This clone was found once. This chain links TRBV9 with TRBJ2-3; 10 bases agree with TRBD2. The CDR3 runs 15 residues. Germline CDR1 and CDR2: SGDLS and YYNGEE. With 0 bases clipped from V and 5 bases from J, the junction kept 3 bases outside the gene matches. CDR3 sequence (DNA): TGTGCCAGCAGCGTAGTAGCGGGGGGCCAAGATACGCAGTATTTT. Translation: CASSVVAGGQDTQYF.

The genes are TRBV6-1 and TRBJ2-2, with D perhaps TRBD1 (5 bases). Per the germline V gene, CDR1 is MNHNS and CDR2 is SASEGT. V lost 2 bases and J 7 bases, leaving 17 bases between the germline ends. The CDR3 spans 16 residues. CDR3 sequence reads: CASSESVVRVGGELFF. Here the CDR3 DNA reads TGTGCCAGCAGTGAATCAGTAGTCAGGGTGGGCGGGGAGCTGTTTTTT.

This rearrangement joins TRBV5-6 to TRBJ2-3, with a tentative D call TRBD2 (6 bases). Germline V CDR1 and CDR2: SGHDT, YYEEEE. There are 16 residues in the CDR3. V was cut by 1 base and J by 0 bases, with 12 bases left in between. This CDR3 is CASSLWGVTSTDTQYF. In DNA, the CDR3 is TGTGCCAGCAGCTTGTGGGGGGTCACCAGCACAGATACGCAGTATTTT.

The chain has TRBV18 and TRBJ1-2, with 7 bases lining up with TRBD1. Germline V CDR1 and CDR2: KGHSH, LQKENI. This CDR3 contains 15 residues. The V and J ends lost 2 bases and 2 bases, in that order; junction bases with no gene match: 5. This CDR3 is CASSPTGDTNYGYTF. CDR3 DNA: TGTGCCAGCTCACCAACAGGGGATACCAACTATGGCTACACCTTC. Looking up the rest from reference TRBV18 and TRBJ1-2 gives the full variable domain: NAGVMQNPRHLVRRRGQEARLRCSPMKGHSHVYWYRQLPEEGLKFMVYLQKENIIDESGMPKERFSAEFPKEGPSILRIQQVVRGDSAAYFCASSPTGDTNYGYTFGSGTRLTVV.

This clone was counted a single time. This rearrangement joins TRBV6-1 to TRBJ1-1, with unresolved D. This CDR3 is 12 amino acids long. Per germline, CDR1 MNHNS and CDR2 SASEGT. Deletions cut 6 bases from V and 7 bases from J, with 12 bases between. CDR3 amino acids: CASRVQRSEAFF. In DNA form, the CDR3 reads TGTGCCAGCAGGGTACAGAGAAGTGAAGCTTTCTTT.